The 10 T cell receptor beta chains below were found in one sample sequenced in a study of T cells in Graves' hyperthyroidism and ophthalmopathy. What was amplified from RNA transcripts were TCR beta CDR3 regions. An initial round of RT-PCR targeting the TCR CDR3 relied on the HTBI primer set. TCRdb re-analysed the multiplex PCR reads in MiXCR, keeping a single row per CDR3 protein. The sample records roughly 580,000 distinct CDR3 sequences, around 42% being singletons. Sequencing was carried out using peripheral blood or thyroid tissue (not recorded which). The receptors stem from a woman aged 18-30 years with Graves' hyperthyroidism.

The table lists this clonotype with a few counts. In DNA, the CDR3 is TGTGCCAGTAGAAGACAGGGCGACAACTATGGCTACACCTTC. Encoded protein: CASRRQGDNYGYTF. The chain recombines TRBV19 with TRBJ1-2; 7 bases fit TRBD1. This CDR3 contains 14 residues. J was trimmed by 2 bases and V by 6 bases; bases with no gene match: 6. From germline, CDR1 is LNHDA and CDR2 SQIVND (reference sequence).

On this clonotype itself: With a much larger clone just one base away, this may be a read error. The chain employs TRBV24-1 and TRBJ1-5; TRBD1 might be the D (5 bases). The CDR3 runs to 15 residues. Trimming took 6 bases from V and 3 from J, leaving 14 bases between them. The germline gives CDR1 KGHDR, CDR2 SFDVKD. CDR3 sequence (DNA): TGTGCCACCAGTACGCAAACTGGGACCAATCAGCCCCAGCATTTT. It encodes CATSTQTGTNQPQHF.

This clonotype was observed at least ten times. The J gene is TRBJ2-7, the V gene TRBV2; D might be TRBD2 (6 bases). The CDR3 has 13 residues. The germline V and J ends were trimmed by 6 bases and 0 bases, with 9 bases remaining between them. The germline V gene encodes CDR1 SNHLY and CDR2 FYNNEI. The CDR3 reads CASRPGLSYEQYF. DNA of the CDR3: TGTGCCAGCAGGCCGGGACTCTCCTACGAGCAGTACTTC.

The sample holds a few counts of this clonotype. The V gene is TRBV20-1, the J gene TRBJ2-7; D is perhaps TRBD1 (5 bases). The CDR3 loop spans 12 amino acids. Trimming stripped 5 bases from V and 3 bases from J, with 11 bases between. Germline assignment: CDR1 DFQATT and CDR2 SNEGSKA (reference sequence). DNA of the CDR3: TGCAGTGCTCTTAGACAGAACTACGAGCAGTACTTC. Protein product: CSALRQNYEQYF.

The table lists this clonotype with a few counts. DNA of the CDR3: TGTGCCAGCAGTGTGGGGGGCAGTACAGCTAACTATGGCTACACCTTC. Translated, it gives CASSVGGSTANYGYTF. The chain employs TRBV2 and TRBJ1-2, with a tentative D call TRBD1 (6 bases). V lost 4 bases, J lost 0 bases, and 15 bases lay in between. CDR3 length: 16 residues. In germline, CDR1 is SNHLY, CDR2 FYNNEI. The variable domain in full, completed from reference TRBV2 and TRBJ1-2, reads EPEVTQTPSHQVTQMGQEVILRCVPISNHLYFYWYRQILGQKVEFLVSFYNNEISEKSEIFDDQFSVERPDGSNFTLKIRSTKLEDSAMYFCASSVGGSTANYGYTFGSGTRLTVV.

This chain connects TRBV10-3 to TRBJ2-5, with D maybe TRBD1 (7 bases). CDR1 is ENHRY and CDR2 is SYGVKD in the germline V gene. V dropped 0 bases and J dropped 1 base, with 12 bases sitting between them. This CDR3 contains 16 residues. The CDR3, as DNA: TGTGCCATCAGTGAGTCGGCAGGGGGGCTCCAAGAGACCCAGTACTTC. It specifies CAISESAGGLQETQYF.

The rearrangement uses TRBV7-3 and TRBJ1-3; possibly TRBD1 for D (5 bases). The CDR3 has 15 residues. The germline V gene encodes CDR1 SGHTA and CDR2 FQGTGA. V was clipped by 1 base and J by 0 bases, with 7 bases between them. CDR3 bases: TGTGCCAGCAGCTTAATCGGGGGCTCTGGAAACACCATATATTTT. It specifies CASSLIGGSGNTIYF.

This chain links TRBV24-1 with TRBJ2-7; 8 bases match TRBD2. Germline values: CDR1 KGHDR, CDR2 SFDVKD. The CDR3 loop spans 14 amino acids. The junction had 9 bases not matched to a gene; V was cut back by 5 bases and J by 7 bases. The CDR3 nucleotides read TGTGCCACCAGTGCCTCCCTAGCGGGTGATGAGCAGTACTTC. Protein sequence: CATSASLAGDEQYF.

Of note for this clonotype: An end of the junction does not agree with germline; a read error may underlie this. This sequence joins TRBV7-9 and TRBJ2-7; D possibly matches TRBD1 or TRBD2 (7 bases each). The V gene's germline CDR1 is SEHNR and CDR2 FQNEAQ (reference sequence). This CDR3 comprises 14 residues. CDR3 nucleotides: TGTGCCAGCAGCTGGGAGGGGGCGACCTACGAGCAGTGCTTC. The encoded protein is CASSWEGATYEQCF.

The chain couples TRBV6-6 to TRBJ2-2; D perhaps matches TRBD2 (6 bases). This CDR3 has 17 amino acids. The V gene lost 0 bases and the J gene lost 5 bases, with 16 bases spanning the gap. CDR1 is MNHNY and CDR2 is SVGAGI in the germline V gene (reference sequence). The CDR3 spells CASSYSSGSVRTGELFF. The CDR3 DNA reads as TGTGCCAGCAGTTACTCGAGCGGGTCGGTGCGGACCGGGGAGCTGTTTTTT.